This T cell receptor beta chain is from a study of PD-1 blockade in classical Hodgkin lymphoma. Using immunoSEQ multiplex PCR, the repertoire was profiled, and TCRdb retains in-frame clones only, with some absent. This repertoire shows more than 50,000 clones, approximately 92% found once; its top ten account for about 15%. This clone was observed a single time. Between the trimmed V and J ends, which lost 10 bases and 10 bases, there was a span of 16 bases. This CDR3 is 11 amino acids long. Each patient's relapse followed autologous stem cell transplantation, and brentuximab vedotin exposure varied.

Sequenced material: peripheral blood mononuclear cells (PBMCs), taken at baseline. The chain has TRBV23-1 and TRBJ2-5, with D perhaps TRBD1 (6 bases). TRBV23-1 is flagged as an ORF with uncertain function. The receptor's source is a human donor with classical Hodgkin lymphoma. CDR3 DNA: TGCGCCACGGAATCACAGGGTGGCCAGTACTTC. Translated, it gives CATESQGGQYF.